This TCR beta chain was recovered during a study of shared clonotypes between healthy human individuals. This clone was seen just once. Its antigen is not identified. Per sorted-subset replicate PCR, input was approximately 210 ng DNA, representing about 29,000 T cell genomes. Clones were sequenced by immunoSEQ multiplex PCR, and TCRdb holds only the in-frame ones, with some missing. The repertoire consists of about 580,000 clones, with roughly 98% occurring once and the leading ten covering 0.25% to 0.35%. Naive CD8 cells comprised CD45RO-negative, CCR7-positively selected cells, excluding terminally differentiated effector memory CD45RA+ cells. Findings of the study overall: Deeper or shallower sequencing was expected to change how clonotypes are shared among donors. Clonotypes shared by all four sorted-subset donors had higher generation probabilities than non-shared clonotypes.

From germline, CDR1 is SGHVS and CDR2 FQNEAQ. The V and J ends lost 1 base and 3 bases, in that order; junction bases with no gene match: 7. The CDR3 runs 16 residues. This receptor was identified in a young man in good health. The source material was naive CD8+ T cells sorted from blood. V gene TRBV7-8 combines with J gene TRBJ2-7; 9 bases line up with TRBD2. CDR3 sequence (DNA): TGTGCCAGCAGCTTAGGGAAGACTAGCGGCGTCTACGAGCAGTACTTC. Its translation is CASSLGKTSGVYEQYF.